This TCR beta chain originates from a study of CD8 T cells in ankylosing spondylitis. Comments on this clonotype: Antigen unknown.

Notes on the study in general: Reactive arthritis synovial fluid and blood were previously reported to contain some motif variants. Reported data indicate significant enrichment of disease-linked clones within matched ankylosing spondylitis synovial fluid. For ankylosing spondylitis blood, a TCR beta motif of 7 to 9 highly homologous variants appeared characteristic.

Libraries of TCR beta came from quantitative 5'-RACE with molecular barcodes. TCRdb passed the 5' RACE reads through MiXCR, listing each CDR3 protein once. The repertoire holds about 800,000 distinct CDR3 sequences, over 9.5% seen once, with approximately 0.51% in the top ten. This CDR3 contains 14 residues. The V segment lost 8 bases and the J segment 4 bases; nucleotides outside the gene matches: 4. The germline V gene has CDR1 LGHNA and CDR2 YNFKEQ. The TCR comes from a male donor with ankylosing spondylitis. This rearrangement joins TRBV4-2 to TRBJ2-3; 12 bases are shared with TRBD2. Source material: blood, either unsorted or a sorted T cell fraction (not recorded which). CDR3 protein: CASGLAGISDTQYF. The CDR3 DNA follows: TGTGCCAGCGGACTAGCGGGGATATCAGATACGCAGTATTTT.